This TCR beta chain was identified in a study of blood T cell repertoires in COVID-19. Trimming took 3 bases from V and 2 from J; bases not matched to a gene: 9. In germline, CDR1 is ENHRY, CDR2 SYGVKD. This CDR3 has 16 amino acids. The Seattle patients joined while their infection was active and were tracked longitudinally afterward. Libraries were prepared by immunoSEQ multiplex PCR; TCRdb keeps only in-frame clonotypes and omits some of them. The data contain some 200,000 clones, 82% of them singletons. The rearrangement links TRBV10-3 to TRBJ2-7; 8 nucleotides align to TRBD1. This TCR was recovered from a woman between 70 and 85 years old with COVID-19, enrolled during active disease. Source material: peripheral blood. The CDR3 coding sequence is TGTGCCATCAGTGACGGAGGGACAGGCTACACCTACGAGCAGTACTTC. It specifies CAISDGGTGYTYEQYF.